This T cell receptor beta chain was documented in a study of blood T cell repertoires in COVID-19. Sequenced by immunoSEQ multiplex PCR; TCRdb stores in-frame clones only, minus some. The sample contains some 170,000 clones, approximately 88% of which appear only once. J gave up 5 bases and V 2 bases, and 11 bases lay outside the gene matches. Germline-derived CDR1 and CDR2 are LGHDT and YNNKEL (reference sequence). The CDR3 is 17 residues long. Seattle's enrolled individuals joined amid active infection and were then monitored longitudinally. Sequencing was performed on peripheral blood. This TCR was recovered from a woman aged 40-49 years with COVID-19, enrolled during active disease. V and J are TRBV3-1 (or the pseudogene TRBV3-2) and TRBJ2-5; TRBD2 matches 10 bases. CDR3 in DNA: TGTGCCAGCAGCCAACGATCTAGCGGGAGACGGAGGGAGACCCAGTACTTC. Amino acid sequence: CASSQRSSGRRRETQYF.